These 25 T cell receptor beta chains were sequenced from one sample in a study of blood T cell repertoires in COVID-19. The protocol was immunoSEQ multiplex PCR, while the TCRdb copy is restricted to in-frame clones and leaves out a portion. The sample holds roughly 97,000 clones, 85% to 90% seen once. Material: peripheral blood. The receptor set was obtained from a man aged 50-60 years with acute or convalescent COVID-19.

V and J are TRBV5-5 and TRBJ2-7, with D perhaps matching TRBD2 (6 bases). The germline gives CDR1 SGHKS, CDR2 YYEKEE (reference sequence). This CDR3 contains 14 residues. V lost 4 bases and J lost 6, with 17 bases in between. The CDR3 here is CASSTGLSFGEQYF. The CDR3 nucleotides read TGTGCCAGCAGCACGGGACTGAGTTTTGGCGAGCAGTACTTC.

This chain links TRBV11-2 with TRBJ2-5; a weak D match, TRBD2 (5 bases). Germline-derived CDR1 and CDR2 are SGHAT and FQNNGV. This CDR3 is 13 amino acids long. The germline V and J ends were trimmed by 5 bases and 2 bases, with 9 bases remaining between them. The CDR3 here is CASSRGSQETQYF. The CDR3 DNA follows: TGTGCCAGCAGCCGGGGTAGTCAAGAGACCCAGTACTTC.

The chain carries TRBV30 and TRBJ1-2, with D unclear. With 4 bases removed from V and 2 bases from J, the gap between germline ends came to 8 bases. CDR1 and CDR2 from the germline V gene are GTSNPN and SVGIG (reference sequence). This CDR3 contains 12 residues. CDR3 loop: CAWTRGNYGYTF. In nucleotides, the CDR3 is TGTGCCTGGACAAGAGGAAACTATGGCTACACCTTC.

This chain connects TRBV30 to TRBJ1-1; D perhaps matches TRBD1 (6 bases). The CDR3 has 13 residues. Germline lookup yields CDR1 GTSNPN and CDR2 SVGIG (reference sequence). V lost 2 bases and J 1 base, leaving 8 bases between the germline ends. CDR3 bases: TGTGCCTGGAGTCCCAGGGGGAACACTGAAGCTTTCTTT. Translation gives CAWSPRGNTEAFF.

The chain uses TRBV6-1 and TRBJ1-2; 9 bases fit TRBD1. V was pared by 2 bases and J by 8 bases, with 6 bases of the junction left unmatched. The CDR3 length is 14 residues. The germline gives CDR1 MNHNS, CDR2 SASEGT. CDR3 region: CASSESTGGVGYTF. CDR3 coding DNA: TGTGCCAGCAGTGAAAGCACAGGGGGCGTCGGCTACACCTTC.

V gene TRBV10-3 combines with J gene TRBJ1-1; D is unclear. CDR3 length equals 11 residues. V was trimmed by 7 bases and J by 1 base, leaving 4 bases between them. CDR1 and CDR2 from the germline V gene are ENHRY and SYGVKD. In DNA, the CDR3 is TGTGCCATCACACAGAACACTGAAGCTTTCTTT. Protein sequence: CAITQNTEAFF.

This clone was observed once. The rearrangement uses TRBV28 and TRBJ1-1; D is unclear. Germline V gene sequence: CDR1 MDHEN, CDR2 SYDVKM. The CDR3 is made up of 14 amino acids. The V end lost 5 bases, the J end lost 0 bases, and 10 bases lay between the germline ends. The CDR3 loop reads CASSQTAVNTEAFF. The CDR3 DNA is TGTGCCAGCAGTCAAACCGCAGTGAACACTGAAGCTTTCTTT.

CDR3 sequence reads: CASSKDFGRRADYGNQPQHF. The CDR3 DNA reads as TGTGCCAGCAGCAAAGATTTTGGTCGCAGGGCTGATTATGGCAATCAGCCCCAGCATTTT. The rearrangement uses TRBV21-1 and TRBJ1-5; the table names TRBD1, a call not compared with the DNA. TRBV21-1 is noted as a pseudogene. There are 20 residues in the CDR3.

The J gene is TRBJ1-6, the V gene TRBV6-5; D might be TRBD1 (6 bases). The length of the CDR3 is 14 residues. Between the trimmed V and J ends, which lost 3 bases and 7 bases, there was a span of 10 bases. Germline values: CDR1 MNHEY, CDR2 SVGAGI. This CDR3 is CASSYGQRNSPLHF. The CDR3, as DNA: TGTGCCAGCAGTTATGGACAGCGCAATTCACCCCTCCACTTT.

This clone was observed once. The chain employs TRBV6-1 and TRBJ2-7; 13 bases are a match to TRBD2. Germline V gives CDR1 MNHNS, CDR2 SASEGT. After removal of 4 bases from V and 1 base from J, the junction contained 4 bases not matched to a gene. The CDR3 totals 16 residues. The CDR3 DNA is TGTGCCAGCAGTGCGGGGGGACTAGCGGGATCCTACGAGCAGTACTTC. Translated, it gives CASSAGGLAGSYEQYF.

V usage is TRBV9 and J usage is TRBJ2-3; 7 nucleotides agree with TRBD2. Germline CDR1 reads SGDLS; CDR2 reads YYNGEE. V shed 0 bases, J shed 5 bases, and the junction held 6 bases outside the gene matches. The CDR3 is made up of 15 amino acids. CDR3 coding DNA: TGTGCCAGCAGCGTAGTAGCGGGTATCAGAGATACGCAGTATTTT. This translates into CASSVVAGIRDTQYF.

The rearrangement uses TRBV6-6 and TRBJ1-5; D might be TRBD1 (5 bases). Germline values: CDR1 MNHNY, CDR2 SVGAGI (reference sequence). V shed 6 bases and J shed 4 bases, with 13 bases lying between them. This CDR3 has 14 amino acids. The DNA for the CDR3 is TGTGCCAGCAGCCCCGGTGGGGGGAATCAGCCCCAGCATTTT. It is translated as CASSPGGGNQPQHF.

This chain joins TRBV5-4 and TRBJ2-2, with D maybe TRBD2 (6 bases). The CDR3 contains 15 residues. CDR1 is SGHNT and CDR2 is YYREEE in the germline V gene (reference sequence). V was trimmed by 0 bases and J by 1 base, leaving 7 bases between them. The CDR3 DNA follows: TGTGCCAGCAGCTTGGGTAGCGGGAACACCGGGGAGCTGTTTTTT. This translates into CASSLGSGNTGELFF. Looking up the rest from reference TRBV5-4 and TRBJ2-2 gives the full variable domain: ETGVTQSPTHLIKTRGQQVTLRCSSQSGHNTVSWYQQALGQGPQFIFQYYREEENGRGNFPPRFSGLQFPNYSSELNVNALELDDSALYLCASSLGSGNTGELFFGEGSRLTVL.

The chain links TRBV12-3 or TRBV12-4 to TRBJ1-5, with TRBD1 as a possible D gene (5 bases). V was clipped by 5 bases and J by 6 bases, with 11 bases between them. The CDR3 consists of 13 residues. The CDR3 DNA is TGTGCCAGCAGTCTTAAGGGGATTCAGCCCCAGCATTTT. Its translation: CASSLKGIQPQHF.

V is TRBV12-5 and J is TRBJ2-2; D not certain. Germline V CDR1 and CDR2: LGHNT, FRNRAP. The V and J ends lost 7 bases and 0 bases respectively, with 6 bases between them. This CDR3 spans 13 amino acids. The CDR3 nucleotides are TGTGCTAGTGCCTCGTCGAACACCGGGGAGCTGTTTTTT. Translating it yields CASASSNTGELFF.

The genes are TRBV10-3 and TRBJ2-2; TRBD2 matches at 8 bases. CDR1 and CDR2 (germline): ENHRY, SYGVKD. V trimming: 11 bases; J trimming: 6 bases; junction bases outside the gene matches: 8. The CDR3 length is 13 residues. DNA of the CDR3: TGTGCCTCCTACGGGAGGGACGCCGGGGAGCTGTTTTTT. Translated, it gives CASYGRDAGELFF.

This clone has only a few counts. The chain employs TRBV14 and TRBJ2-1; D gene uncertain. Deletions cut 1 base from V and 7 bases from J, with 17 bases between. The CDR3 runs 16 residues. Germline values: CDR1 SGHDN, CDR2 FVKESK. The CDR3 DNA sequence: TGTGCCAGCAGCCAAGGCGCGAGGCCCGTCGTGAATGAGCAGTTCTTC. This encodes CASSQGARPVVNEQFF.

This chain joins TRBV5-1 and TRBJ1-2; a weak D match, TRBD1 (6 bases). This CDR3 contains 12 residues. V was trimmed by 8 bases and J by 6 bases, leaving 14 bases between them. Per the germline V gene, CDR1 is SGHRS and CDR2 is YFSETQ. CDR3 nucleotides: TGCGCCAGTGAAGGGGGGGAGGATGGCTACACCTTC. It encodes CASEGGEDGYTF.

The CDR3 loop is CASSLSQGADTQYF. CDR3 DNA: TGCGCCAGCAGCTTGTCCCAGGGGGCAGATACGCAGTATTTT. V gene TRBV5-1 combines with J gene TRBJ2-3; 7 nucleotides agree with TRBD1. This CDR3 region has 14 residues. Germline V gene data show CDR1 as SGHRS and CDR2 as YFSETQ. The junction had 3 bases not matched to a gene; V was cut back by 1 base and J by 4 bases.

Only one count was recorded for this clone. This sequence joins TRBV7-9 and TRBJ1-1; D gene unclear. V was trimmed by 5 bases and J by 1 base, leaving 8 bases between them. This CDR3 is built from 13 residues. The germline gives CDR1 SEHNR, CDR2 FQNEAQ (reference sequence). The CDR3 spells CASSPRTNTEAFF. Written as DNA, the CDR3 is TGTGCCAGCAGCCCCAGAACGAACACTGAAGCTTTCTTT.

The chain recombines TRBV27 with TRBJ1-4, with D tentatively TRBD1 (5 bases). This CDR3 has 12 amino acids. With 8 bases removed from V and 10 bases from J, the gap between germline ends came to 14 bases. Germline CDR1 and CDR2: MNHEY and SMNVEV (reference sequence). As DNA, the CDR3 is TGTGCCAGCGGGGGGACGGTTGGAAAACTGTTTTTT. It yields the protein CASGGTVGKLFF.

This chain links TRBV6-5 with TRBJ2-7; D not certain. CDR1 and CDR2 from the germline V gene are MNHEY and SVGAGI. Trimming removed 5 bases from V and 2 bases from J, with 13 bases in between. The CDR3 sequence is 14 residues long. The CDR3 nucleotides are TGTGCCAGCAGTCTTGACCACAGCACCTACGAGCAGTACTTC. Translating gives CASSLDHSTYEQYF.

V and J are TRBV7-7 and TRBJ1-3; the D is unclear. Between the trimmed V and J ends, which lost 5 bases and 8 bases, there was a span of 22 bases. This CDR3 has 16 amino acids. The germline V gene has CDR1 SSHAT and CDR2 FNYEAQ (reference sequence). The CDR3 nucleotides read TGTGCCAGCAGCCACCGAACCGGAAACTGGAGAGACACCATATATTTT. It is translated as CASSHRTGNWRDTIYF.

This chain links TRBV25-1 with TRBJ2-7, with a weak D call TRBD1 (6 bases). The CDR3 runs to 12 residues. From germline, CDR1 is MGHDK and CDR2 SYGVNS. Trimming cost V 10 bases and J 7 bases, with 17 bases left between them. CDR3 residues: CATGTLSEEQYF. As DNA, the CDR3 is TGTGCCACAGGGACACTTTCCGAGGAGCAGTACTTC.

This chain uses TRBV3-1 (or the pseudogene TRBV3-2) with TRBJ2-3; D is unresolved. With 5 bases removed from V and 2 bases from J, the gap between germline ends came to 8 bases. Germline V CDR1 and CDR2: LGHDT, YNNKEL (reference sequence). The CDR3 is 13 amino acids. This CDR3 is CASSSSSTDTQYF. In DNA form, the CDR3 reads TGTGCCAGCAGCTCGTCGTCCACAGATACGCAGTATTTT.